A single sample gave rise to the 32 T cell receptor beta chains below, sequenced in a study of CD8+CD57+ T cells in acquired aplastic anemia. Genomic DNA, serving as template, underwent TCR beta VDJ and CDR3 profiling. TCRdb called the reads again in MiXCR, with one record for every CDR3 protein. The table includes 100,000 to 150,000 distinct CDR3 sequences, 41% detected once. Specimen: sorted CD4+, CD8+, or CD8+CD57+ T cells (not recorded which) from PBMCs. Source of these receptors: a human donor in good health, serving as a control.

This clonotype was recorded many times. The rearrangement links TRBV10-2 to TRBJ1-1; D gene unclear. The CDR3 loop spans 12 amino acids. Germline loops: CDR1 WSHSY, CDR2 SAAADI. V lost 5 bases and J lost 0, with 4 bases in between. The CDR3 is CASSQVNTEAFF. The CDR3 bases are TGCGCCAGCAGTCAGGTGAACACTGAAGCTTTCTTT.

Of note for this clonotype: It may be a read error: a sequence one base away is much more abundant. The CDR3 DNA reads as TGCAGTGCTAGAGATCACAAGGGAGTAGGTGAAAAACTGCTTTTT. It encodes CSARDHKGVGEKLLF. The gene calls are TRBV20-1 and TRBJ1-4; no definite D call. The CDR3 is 15 amino acids. Germline V CDR1 and CDR2: DFQATT, SNEGSKA (reference sequence).

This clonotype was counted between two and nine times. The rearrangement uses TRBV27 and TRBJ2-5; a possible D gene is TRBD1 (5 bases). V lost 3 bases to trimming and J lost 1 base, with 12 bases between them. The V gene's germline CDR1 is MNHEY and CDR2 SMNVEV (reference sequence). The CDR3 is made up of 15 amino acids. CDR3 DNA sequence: TGTGCCAGCAGTTTTGATTGGACAAGCCAAGAGACCCAGTACTTC. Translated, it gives CASSFDWTSQETQYF.

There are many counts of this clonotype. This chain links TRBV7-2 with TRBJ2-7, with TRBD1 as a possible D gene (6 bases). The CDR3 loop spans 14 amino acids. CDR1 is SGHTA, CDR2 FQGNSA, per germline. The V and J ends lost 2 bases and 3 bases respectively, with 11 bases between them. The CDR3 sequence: CASSLSGTNYEQYF. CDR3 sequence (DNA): TGTGCCAGCAGCTTAAGTGGGACAAACTACGAGCAGTACTTC.

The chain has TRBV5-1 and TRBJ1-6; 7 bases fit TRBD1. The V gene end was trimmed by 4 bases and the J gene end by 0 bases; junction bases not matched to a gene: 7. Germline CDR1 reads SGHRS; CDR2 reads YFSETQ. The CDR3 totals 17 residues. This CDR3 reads CASSPVQGSSYNSPLHF. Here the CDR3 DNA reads TGCGCCAGCAGCCCCGTACAGGGGAGCTCCTATAATTCACCCCTCCACTTT. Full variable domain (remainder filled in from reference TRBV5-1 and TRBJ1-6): KAGVTQTPRYLIKTRGQQVTLSCSPISGHRSVSWYQQTPGQGLQFLFEYFSETQRNKGNFPGRFSGRQFSNSRSEMNVSTLELGDSALYLCASSPVQGSSYNSPLHFGNGTRLTVT.

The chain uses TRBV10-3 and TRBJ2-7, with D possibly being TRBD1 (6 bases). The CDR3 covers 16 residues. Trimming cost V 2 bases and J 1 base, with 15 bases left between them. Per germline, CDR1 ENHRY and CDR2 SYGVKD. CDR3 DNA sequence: TGTGCCATCAGTGAGCCCCAGACAGGCGATTCCTACGAGCAGTACTTC. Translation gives CAISEPQTGDSYEQYF.

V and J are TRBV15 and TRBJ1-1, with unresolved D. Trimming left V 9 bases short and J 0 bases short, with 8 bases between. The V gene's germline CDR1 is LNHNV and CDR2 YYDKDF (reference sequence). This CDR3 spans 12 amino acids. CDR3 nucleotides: TGTGCCACGAGTATCTTGAACACTGAAGCTTTCTTT. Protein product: CATSILNTEAFF.

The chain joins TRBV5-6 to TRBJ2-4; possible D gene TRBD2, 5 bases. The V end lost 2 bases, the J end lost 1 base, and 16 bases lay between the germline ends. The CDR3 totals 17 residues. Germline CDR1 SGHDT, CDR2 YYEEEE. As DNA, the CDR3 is TGTGCCAGCAGCTTTCTAGTTGGGAGTGGGGCCAAAAACATTCAGTACTTC. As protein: CASSFLVGSGAKNIQYF. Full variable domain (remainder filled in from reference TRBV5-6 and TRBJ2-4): DAGVTQSPTHLIKTRGQQVTLRCSPKSGHDTVSWYQQALGQGPQFIFQYYEEEERQRGNFPDRFSGHQFPNYSSELNVNALLLGDSALYLCASSFLVGSGAKNIQYFGAGTRLSVL.

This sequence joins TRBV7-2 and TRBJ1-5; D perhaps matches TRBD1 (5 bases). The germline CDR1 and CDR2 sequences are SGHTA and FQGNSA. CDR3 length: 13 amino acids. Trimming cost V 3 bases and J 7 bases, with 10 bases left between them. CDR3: CASSLFRGQPQHF. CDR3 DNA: TGTGCCAGCAGCTTGTTTCGGGGGCAGCCCCAGCATTTT.

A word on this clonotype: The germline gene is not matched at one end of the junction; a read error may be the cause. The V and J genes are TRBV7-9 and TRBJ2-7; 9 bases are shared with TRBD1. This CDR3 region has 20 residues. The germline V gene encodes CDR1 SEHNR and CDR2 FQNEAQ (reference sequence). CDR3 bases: TGTGCCAGCAGCCCCCAGGCGGACAGGGGCTTTTCCTCAAAAGCCTACAAGCAGTACTTC. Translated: CASSPQADRGFSSKAYKQYF.

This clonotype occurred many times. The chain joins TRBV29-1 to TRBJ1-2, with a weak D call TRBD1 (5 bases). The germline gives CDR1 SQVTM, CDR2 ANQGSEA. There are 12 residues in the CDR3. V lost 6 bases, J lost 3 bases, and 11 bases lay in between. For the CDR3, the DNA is TGCAGCGTCAAAACAGGAGACTATGGCTACACCTTC. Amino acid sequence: CSVKTGDYGYTF.

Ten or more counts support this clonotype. CDR3 nucleotide sequence: TGCAGTGCTAGGGGGATCCAAGAGACCCAGTACTTC. Translation gives CSARGIQETQYF. This chain connects TRBV20-1 to TRBJ2-5; D remains unclear. Per germline, CDR1 DFQATT and CDR2 SNEGSKA (reference sequence). V gave up 3 bases and J gave up 1 base, with 6 bases separating them. The CDR3 has 12 residues.

The CDR3 protein is CASSVTGTGSSNQPQHF. In nucleotides, the CDR3 is TGTGCCAGCAGCGTCACCGGGACAGGGTCTAGCAATCAGCCCCAGCATTTT. The chain joins TRBV9 to TRBJ1-5; TRBD1 aligns across 9 bases. V was pared by 2 bases and J by 0 bases, with 6 bases of the junction left unmatched. The CDR3 has 17 amino acids. Per the germline V gene, CDR1 is SGDLS and CDR2 is YYNGEE.

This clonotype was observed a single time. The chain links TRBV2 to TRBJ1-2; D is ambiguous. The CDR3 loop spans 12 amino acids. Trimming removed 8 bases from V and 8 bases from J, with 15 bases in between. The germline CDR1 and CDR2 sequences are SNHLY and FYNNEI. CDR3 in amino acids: CASSIGPEGYTF. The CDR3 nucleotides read TGTGCCAGCTCCATCGGACCGGAAGGCTACACCTTC.

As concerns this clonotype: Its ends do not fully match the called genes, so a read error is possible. The CDR3 DNA reads as TGTGCCAGCAGCGTAGGCCCCAACCTATGGGCCACTGAGGCTTTCTTT. It specifies CASSVGPNLWATEAFF. J is TRBJ1-1 and V is TRBV9; D gene ambiguous. This CDR3 comprises 16 residues. Germline-derived CDR1 and CDR2 are SGDLS and YYNGEE.

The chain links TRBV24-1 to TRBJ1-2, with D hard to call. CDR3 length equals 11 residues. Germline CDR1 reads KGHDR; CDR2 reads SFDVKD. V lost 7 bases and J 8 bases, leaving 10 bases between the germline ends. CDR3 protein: CATRASGGYTF. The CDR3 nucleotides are TGTGCCACCAGGGCTTCGGGCGGCTACACCTTC.

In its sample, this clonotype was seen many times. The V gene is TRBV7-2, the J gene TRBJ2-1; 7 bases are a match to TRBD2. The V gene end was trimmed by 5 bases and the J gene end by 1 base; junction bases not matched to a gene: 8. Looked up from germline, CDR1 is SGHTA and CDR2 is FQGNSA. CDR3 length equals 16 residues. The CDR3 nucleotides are TGTGCCAGCAGCCTAATGGGGGGAGGGTCCTACAATGAGCAGTTCTTC. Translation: CASSLMGGGSYNEQFF.

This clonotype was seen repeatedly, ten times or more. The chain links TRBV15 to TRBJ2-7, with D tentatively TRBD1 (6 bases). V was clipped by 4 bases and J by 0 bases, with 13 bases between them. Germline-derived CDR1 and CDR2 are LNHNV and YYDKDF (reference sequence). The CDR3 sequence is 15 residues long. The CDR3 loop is CATSKGQLFSYEQYF. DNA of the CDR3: TGTGCCACCAGCAAAGGACAGCTATTCTCCTACGAGCAGTACTTC.

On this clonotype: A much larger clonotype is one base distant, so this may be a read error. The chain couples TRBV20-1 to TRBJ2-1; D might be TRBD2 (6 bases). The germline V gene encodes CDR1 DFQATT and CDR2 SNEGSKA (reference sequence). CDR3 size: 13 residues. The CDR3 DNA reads TGCAGTGCGGTAGCGGATAACTACAATGAGCAGCTCTTC. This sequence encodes CSAVADNYNEQLF.

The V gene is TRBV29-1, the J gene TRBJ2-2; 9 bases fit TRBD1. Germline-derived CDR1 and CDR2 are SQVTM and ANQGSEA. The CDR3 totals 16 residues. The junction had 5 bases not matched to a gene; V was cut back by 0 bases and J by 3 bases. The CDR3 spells CSVEDRGQGDTGELFF. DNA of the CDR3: TGCAGCGTTGAAGATCGGGGACAGGGTGACACCGGGGAGCTGTTTTTT.

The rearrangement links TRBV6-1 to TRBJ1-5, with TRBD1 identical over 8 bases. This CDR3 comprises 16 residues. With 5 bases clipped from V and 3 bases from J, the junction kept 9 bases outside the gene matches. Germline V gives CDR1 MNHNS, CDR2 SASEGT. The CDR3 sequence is CASSRAGTGYNQPQHF. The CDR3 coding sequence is TGTGCCAGCAGTCGAGCCGGGACAGGCTACAATCAGCCCCAGCATTTT.

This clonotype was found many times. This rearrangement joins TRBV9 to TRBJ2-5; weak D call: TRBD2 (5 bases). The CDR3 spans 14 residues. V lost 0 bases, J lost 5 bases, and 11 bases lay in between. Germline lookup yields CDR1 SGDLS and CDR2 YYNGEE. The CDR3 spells CASSVGGLGETQYF. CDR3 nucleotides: TGTGCCAGCAGCGTAGGCGGGCTGGGGGAGACCCAGTACTTC. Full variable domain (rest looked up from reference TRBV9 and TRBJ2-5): DSGVTQTPKHLITATGQRVTLRCSPRSGDLSVYWYQQSLDQGLQFLIQYYNGEERAKGNILERFSAQQFPDLHSELNLSSLELGDSALYFCASSVGGLGETQYFGPGTRLLVL.

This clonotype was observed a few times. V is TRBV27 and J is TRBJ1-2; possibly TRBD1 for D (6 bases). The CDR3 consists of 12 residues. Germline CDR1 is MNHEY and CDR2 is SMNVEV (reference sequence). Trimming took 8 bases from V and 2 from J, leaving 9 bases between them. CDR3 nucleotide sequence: TGTGCCAGCGGGGGCAGAAACTATGGCTACACCTTC. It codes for CASGGRNYGYTF.

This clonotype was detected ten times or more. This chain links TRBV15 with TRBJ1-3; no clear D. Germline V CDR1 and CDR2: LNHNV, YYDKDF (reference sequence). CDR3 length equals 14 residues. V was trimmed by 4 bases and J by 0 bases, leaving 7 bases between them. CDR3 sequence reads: CATSKPSSGNTIYF. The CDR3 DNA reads TGTGCCACCAGCAAACCCTCCTCTGGAAACACCATATATTTT.

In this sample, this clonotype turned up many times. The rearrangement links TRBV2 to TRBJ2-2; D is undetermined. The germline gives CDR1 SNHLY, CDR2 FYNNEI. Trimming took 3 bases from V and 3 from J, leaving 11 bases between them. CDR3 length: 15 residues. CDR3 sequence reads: CASSESPIYTGELFF. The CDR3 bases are TGTGCCAGCAGTGAGTCTCCTATATACACCGGGGAGCTGTTTTTT. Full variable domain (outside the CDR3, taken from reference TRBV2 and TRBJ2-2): EPEVTQTPSHQVTQMGQEVILRCVPISNHLYFYWYRQILGQKVEFLVSFYNNEISEKSEIFDDQFSVERPDGSNFTLKIRSTKLEDSAMYFCASSESPIYTGELFFGEGSRLTVL.

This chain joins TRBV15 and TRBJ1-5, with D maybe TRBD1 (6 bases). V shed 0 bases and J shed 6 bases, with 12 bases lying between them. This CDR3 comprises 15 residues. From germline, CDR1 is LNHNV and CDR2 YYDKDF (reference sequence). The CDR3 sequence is CATSRDRGGGQPQHF. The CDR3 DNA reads TGTGCCACCAGCAGAGATCGTGGGGGCGGTCAGCCCCAGCATTTT.

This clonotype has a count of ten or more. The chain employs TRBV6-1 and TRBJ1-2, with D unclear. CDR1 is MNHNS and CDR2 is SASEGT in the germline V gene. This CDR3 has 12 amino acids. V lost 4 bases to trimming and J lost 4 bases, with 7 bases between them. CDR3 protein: CASSARRYGYTF. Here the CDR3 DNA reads TGTGCCAGCAGTGCCCGCCGCTATGGCTACACCTTC.

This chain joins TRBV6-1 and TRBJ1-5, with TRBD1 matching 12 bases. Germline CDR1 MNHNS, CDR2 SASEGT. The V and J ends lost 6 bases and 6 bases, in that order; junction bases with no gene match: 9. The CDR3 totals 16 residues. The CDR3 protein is CASRAGTGGYGQPQHF. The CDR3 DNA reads TGTGCCAGCAGGGCCGGGACAGGGGGCTATGGTCAGCCCCAGCATTTT.

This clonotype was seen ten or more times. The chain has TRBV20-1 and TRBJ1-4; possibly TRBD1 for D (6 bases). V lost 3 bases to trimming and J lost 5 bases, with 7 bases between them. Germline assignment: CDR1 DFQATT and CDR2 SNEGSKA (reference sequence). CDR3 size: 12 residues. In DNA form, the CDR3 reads TGCAGTGCTAGGGGACAAAATGAAAAACTGTTTTTT. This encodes CSARGQNEKLFF.

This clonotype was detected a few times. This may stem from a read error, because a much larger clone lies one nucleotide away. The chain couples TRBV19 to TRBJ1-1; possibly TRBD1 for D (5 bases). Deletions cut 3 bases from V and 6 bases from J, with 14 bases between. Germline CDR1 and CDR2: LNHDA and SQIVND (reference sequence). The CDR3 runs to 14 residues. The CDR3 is CASSIGQGLAEAFF. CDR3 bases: TGTGCCAGTAGTATTGGGCAGGGACTCGCTGAAGCTTTCTTT.

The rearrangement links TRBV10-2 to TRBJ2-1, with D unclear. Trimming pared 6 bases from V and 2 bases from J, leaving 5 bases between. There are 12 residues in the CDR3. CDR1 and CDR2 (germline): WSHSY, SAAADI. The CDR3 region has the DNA TGCGCCAGCAGGGGCCCCTACAATGAGCAGTTCTTC. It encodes CASRGPYNEQFF.

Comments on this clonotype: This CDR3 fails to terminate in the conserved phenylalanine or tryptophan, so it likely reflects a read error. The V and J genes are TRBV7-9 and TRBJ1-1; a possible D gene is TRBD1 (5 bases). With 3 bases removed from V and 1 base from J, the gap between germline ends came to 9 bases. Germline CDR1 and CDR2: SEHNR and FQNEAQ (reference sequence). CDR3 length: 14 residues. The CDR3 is CASSLQDKNTEAFL. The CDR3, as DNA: TGTGCCAGCAGCTTGCAGGACAAGAACACTGAAGCTTTCCTT.